The entry below describes one TCR beta chain. It lacks a known antigen. Within one base of it there is no much larger clone, and no base qualities were kept. This sample was taken from a study of shared T cell receptors in the human thymus (dated by TCRdb to about 2021). About the study as a whole: The study investigated the way shared, self-reactive T-cell receptor alpha chains are produced in the human thymus.

V was cut back by 6 bases and J by 7 bases, leaving a gap of 19 bases between them. CDR1 SGHNT and CDR2 YYREEE were looked up in the germline V gene (reference sequence). The CDR3 covers 15 residues, taking in both the cysteine and the phenylalanine. Left in the record is the CDR3 DNA by itself, 45 bases read in frame from the first base. Library preparation was by the immunoSEQ multiplex PCR assay. TCRdb obtained this table from immuneACCESS and retained in-frame rearrangements with V and J assigned. These tables miss some clones; where compared with another copy, unresolved V genes account for less than half of the shortfall, and the remainder is unexplained. The sample table contains 640,000 or so clones; only one count was recorded for about 89% of them. Together, the top ten hold about 0.0094% of the sample. The same sample was also used in a study of human thymus T cells. From that second study: In Finland, the donors were immunologically healthy infants who were having open corrective cardiac surgery for congenital heart defects. Thymus tissue was collected as surgical resects that were removed during corrective cardiac surgery. Both the thymic and the peripheral blood repertoires appeared to show biased V and J gene segment usage. The related research found that thymic TCR repertoires overlapped highly between unrelated individuals. TCR alpha and beta repertoires from fewer than ten infant thymus samples and four related peripheral blood samples were characterized in the study. Donor ages ranged from roughly 6 to 250 days, and the cohort comprised five or six male and two female infants. Thymocytes were released mechanically from tissue and stored at -70 °C as pellets of about 9-32 million cells. A QIAsymphony instrument was used to extract genomic DNA from frozen cell pellets. The immunoSEQ multiplex PCR assay was used to amplify the TCRB and TCRAD loci from a standardized quantity of quality-controlled genomic DNA. The amplicons covered the V(D)J region and were long enough to include the CDR3 and to identify the V and J genes. The amplicons were sequenced on an Illumina platform via the commercial immunoSEQ service. Primer bias and sequencing errors were corrected as previously described, and TCRAD and TCRB definitions were based on the IMGT database. immunoSEQ Analyzer 3.0 and VDJTools were used for repertoire analysis, which covered basic statistics, V/J segment usage, diversity estimates, rarefaction and pairwise overlap. Chao1, ChaoE, Efron-Thisted, Shannon and inverse Simpson indices were used to estimate diversity, which was also estimated on datasets down-sampled to the smallest sample. For repertoire overlap, CDR3 nucleotide sequence, V gene and J gene had to match strictly, and clustering was done by Jaccard-based multidimensional scaling. On average, roughly 800,000 unique TCRB clonotypes were obtained from thymus samples, compared with about 84,000 from blood samples.

The clonotype comes from a boy in the first two years of life with a congenital heart defect. Donor details come from another sample of the same person, matched by shared clones. Material for sequencing was thymocytes. Here the chain combines TRBV5-4 and TRBJ1-4; TRBD1 could be the D gene, as 5 bases match. This receptor has the CDR3 CASIALNGGSEKLFF. The nucleotides read TGTGCCAGCATCGCCCTCAACGGGGGGAGTGAAAAACTGTTTTTT.